A single sample gave rise to the 25 T cell receptor beta chains below, sequenced in a study of blood T cell repertoires in COVID-19. The repertoire was sequenced with immunoSEQ multiplex PCR; TCRdb's copy has only in-frame clones and lacks some. Counted here are roughly 320,000 clones, more than 85% occurring once; the ten biggest clones make up less than 4%. The material sequenced was PBMCs or T cells enriched from blood (not recorded which). Receptor source: a woman between 25 and 40 years old who had been exposed to COVID-19.

The chain combines TRBV19 with TRBJ2-1; 10 bases map to TRBD1. V dropped 5 bases and J dropped 4; count of bases not matched to a gene: 5. The CDR3 extends over 15 amino acids. CDR1 is LNHDA and CDR2 is SQIVND in the germline V gene (reference sequence). CDR3 in DNA: TGTGCCAGTAGTCTGACAGGGGGCGGATACAATGAGCAGTTCTTC. Amino acid sequence: CASSLTGGGYNEQFF.

The chain recombines TRBV6-5 with TRBJ1-2; D possibly corresponds to TRBD1 (6 bases). The germline gives CDR1 MNHEY, CDR2 SVGAGI. V was trimmed by 2 bases and J by 4 bases, leaving 11 bases between them. This CDR3 is 14 amino acids long. The CDR3 is CASSYADSGYGYTF. The CDR3 nucleotides are TGTGCCAGCAGTTACGCGGACAGCGGCTATGGCTACACCTTC.

The chain recombines TRBV28 with TRBJ1-1; D is uncertain. From germline, CDR1 is MDHEN and CDR2 SYDVKM. V shed 7 bases and J shed 3 bases, with 18 bases lying between them. This CDR3 has 15 amino acids. The CDR3 loop is CASIGGWYVDTEAFF. Here the CDR3 DNA reads TGTGCCAGCATCGGAGGGTGGTATGTGGACACTGAAGCTTTCTTT.

The chain uses TRBV19 and TRBJ1-1; the D gene is possibly TRBD1 (6 bases). The germline V gene encodes CDR1 LNHDA and CDR2 SQIVND (reference sequence). Deletions cut 8 bases from V and 1 base from J, with 11 bases between. This CDR3 spans 13 amino acids. In nucleotides, the CDR3 is TGTGCCAGTCTAGGACAGAGGAACACTGAAGCTTTCTTT. It encodes CASLGQRNTEAFF.

The J gene is TRBJ1-2, the V gene TRBV5-4; the match to TRBD1 covers 9 bases. CDR3 size: 14 residues. V shed 2 bases and J 8 bases; nucleotides not matched to a gene: 7. In germline, CDR1 is SGHNT, CDR2 YYREEE (reference sequence). The CDR3 sequence: CASSFQGQGTGYTF. Written as DNA, the CDR3 is TGTGCCAGCAGCTTTCAGGGACAGGGTACGGGCTACACCTTC.

The chain combines TRBV9 with TRBJ2-1, with TRBD2 as a possible D gene (7 bases). V lost 0 bases and J lost 6, with 13 bases in between. Germline lookup yields CDR1 SGDLS and CDR2 YYNGEE. The CDR3 covers 15 residues. CDR3 nucleotides: TGTGCCAGCAGCGTAGCGGGGGGCGATTTCAATGAGCAGTTCTTC. Residues: CASSVAGGDFNEQFF.

The rearrangement uses TRBV4-2 and TRBJ1-2, with D perhaps TRBD1 (6 bases). CDR3 size: 17 residues. Germline V lookup: CDR1 LGHNA, CDR2 YNFKEQ. V dropped 0 bases and J dropped 3 bases, with 17 bases sitting between them. Written as DNA, the CDR3 is TGTGCCAGCAGCCAAGAACCCCAGGGGCGCTGGTACTATGGCTACACCTTC. Its protein is CASSQEPQGRWYYGYTF.

This chain joins TRBV4-2 and TRBJ1-1; weak D call: TRBD1 (5 bases). The CDR3 has 16 amino acids. V shed 5 bases and J shed 1 base, with 17 bases lying between them. Germline assignment: CDR1 LGHNA and CDR2 YNFKEQ. The CDR3 DNA is TGTGCCAGCAGCTCAGGCCGGGACTTATGGAACACTGAAGCTTTCTTT. Its translation is CASSSGRDLWNTEAFF.

The rearrangement uses TRBV18 and TRBJ2-3; D possibly corresponds to TRBD1 (6 bases). V lost 6 bases, J lost 2 bases, and 15 bases lay in between. CDR1 and CDR2 (germline): KGHSH, LQKENI. This CDR3 comprises 15 residues. The CDR3 DNA sequence: TGTGCCAGCTCGAAGACAGGTCCTACCACAGATACGCAGTATTTT. Encoded protein: CASSKTGPTTDTQYF.

This clone was found once. In nucleotides, the CDR3 is TGTGCCAGCTCAACAGGGCCAGGGGGCTCTGGAAACACCATATATTTT. It translates to CASSTGPGGSGNTIYF. The gene calls are TRBV18 and TRBJ1-3; TRBD1 aligns across 7 bases. The CDR3 has 16 residues. V lost 5 bases to trimming and J lost 0 bases; unmatched junction nucleotides: 7. Germline V gene data show CDR1 as KGHSH and CDR2 as LQKENI.

V usage is TRBV15 and J usage is TRBJ2-6; TRBD2 might be the D (6 bases). The V end lost 5 bases, the J end lost 1 base, and 21 bases lay between the germline ends. Germline assignment: CDR1 LNHNV and CDR2 YYDKDF (reference sequence). The CDR3 extends over 19 amino acids. CDR3 residues: CATSYGGQVLLSGANVLTF. For the CDR3, the DNA is TGTGCCACCAGCTACGGAGGGCAAGTATTATTATCTGGGGCCAACGTCCTGACTTTC.

This sequence joins TRBV19 and TRBJ1-2; the match to TRBD1 covers 9 bases. This CDR3 has 16 amino acids. Germline V gene lookup returns CDR1 LNHDA and CDR2 SQIVND (reference sequence). The V segment lost 4 bases and the J segment 6 bases; nucleotides outside the gene matches: 12. CDR3 amino acids: CASSNHPGQGYDGYTF. The CDR3 DNA reads TGTGCCAGTAGTAACCACCCGGGACAGGGATACGATGGCTACACCTTC.

The chain couples TRBV11-2 to TRBJ1-5, with TRBD1 as a possible D gene (5 bases). Looked up from germline, CDR1 is SGHAT and CDR2 is FQNNGV. Trimming stripped 5 bases from V and 4 bases from J, with 12 bases between. The CDR3 has 14 residues. CDR3 bases: TGTGCCAGCAGCGTCGCAGGGATAAATCAGCCCCAGCATTTT. This encodes CASSVAGINQPQHF. The whole variable domain, filled in from reference TRBV11-2 and TRBJ1-5, reads EAGVAQSPRYKIIEKRQSVAFWCNPISGHATLYWYQQILGQGPKLLIQFQNNGVVDDSQLPKDRFSAERLKGVDSTLKIQPAKLEDSAVYLCASSVAGINQPQHFGDGTRLSIL.

The J gene is TRBJ1-5, the V gene TRBV13, with D unclear. Trimming stripped 5 bases from V and 5 bases from J, with 7 bases between. CDR1 PRHDT and CDR2 FYEKMQ come from the germline V gene (reference sequence). This CDR3 has 12 amino acids. The CDR3 is CASSISDQPQHF. Written as DNA, the CDR3 is TGTGCCAGCAGCATAAGCGATCAGCCCCAGCATTTT.

This chain connects TRBV28 to TRBJ2-7; TRBD2 agrees at 12 bases. The trim removed 5 bases at V and 2 bases at J, leaving 4 bases unmatched. Per the germline V gene, CDR1 is MDHEN and CDR2 is SYDVKM. CDR3 length equals 15 residues. The CDR3 DNA reads TGTGCCAGCAGTAGACTAGCGGGGGCGACCTACGAGCAGTACTTC. Its protein product is CASSRLAGATYEQYF.

This chain uses TRBV4-2 with TRBJ1-6; D is unclear. The germline CDR1 and CDR2 sequences are LGHNA and YNFKEQ. With 0 bases removed from V and 9 bases from J, the gap between germline ends came to 12 bases. The CDR3 consists of 15 residues. CDR3 loop: CASSQDLNGFSPLHF. The CDR3 region has the DNA TGTGCCAGCAGCCAAGATCTAAACGGTTTTTCACCCCTCCACTTT.

The gene calls are TRBV11-2 and TRBJ2-2; the match to TRBD2 covers 7 bases. V shed 3 bases and J 4 bases; nucleotides not matched to a gene: 2. This CDR3 comprises 14 residues. Germline CDR1 is SGHAT and CDR2 is FQNNGV. CDR3 protein: CASSFWTSTGELFF. The CDR3 DNA sequence: TGTGCCAGCAGCTTCTGGACTAGCACCGGGGAGCTGTTTTTT.

The chain combines TRBV4-1 with TRBJ1-4; 7 bases line up with TRBD1. Germline CDR1 is MGHRA and CDR2 is YSYEKL. Trimming took 1 base from V and 11 from J; bases not matched to a gene: 16. The CDR3 has 17 amino acids. CDR3 amino acids: CASSQGAGGVTNAKLFF. The CDR3 nucleotides are TGCGCCAGCAGCCAAGGGGCAGGGGGAGTAACTAATGCTAAACTGTTTTTT.

This clone occurred once. V gene TRBV19 combines with J gene TRBJ2-3; D unclear. CDR3 length: 14 residues. V was cut by 5 bases and J by 4 bases, with 13 bases left in between. Germline V lookup: CDR1 LNHDA, CDR2 SQIVND (reference sequence). The CDR3 DNA reads as TGTGCCAGTAGTGTTACGAGGAACGCAGATACGCAGTATTTT. Protein product: CASSVTRNADTQYF.

The rearrangement uses TRBV5-4 and TRBJ2-1; a possible D gene is TRBD1 (6 bases). The V end was cut by 6 bases, the J end by 0 bases, with 13 bases between. This CDR3 contains 15 residues. Germline CDR1 is SGHNT and CDR2 is YYREEE (reference sequence). This CDR3 reads CASKFDRSSYNEQFF. The CDR3 coding sequence is TGTGCCAGCAAATTCGACAGGAGCTCCTACAATGAGCAGTTCTTC.

This chain uses TRBV10-3 with TRBJ2-1, with a weak D call TRBD2 (5 bases). Trimming stripped 1 base from V and 0 bases from J, with 16 bases between. This CDR3 region has 18 residues. Germline V gene lookup returns CDR1 ENHRY and CDR2 SYGVKD. Written as DNA, the CDR3 is TGTGCCATCAGTGAGTATGTCGGTACGGGAAGCTCCTACAATGAGCAGTTCTTC. Translated, it gives CAISEYVGTGSSYNEQFF.

The V call is TRBV18, the J call TRBJ1-2; D possibly corresponds to TRBD1 (5 bases). The length of the CDR3 is 15 residues. V lost 2 bases and J 8 bases, leaving 18 bases between the germline ends. In germline, CDR1 is KGHSH, CDR2 LQKENI. This CDR3 is CASSPGVRRDDGYTF. CDR3 in DNA: TGTGCCAGCTCACCAGGGGTAAGGCGGGACGACGGCTACACCTTC.

The chain links TRBV27 to TRBJ1-4; perhaps TRBD1 as D (6 bases). V lost 0 bases to trimming and J lost 7 bases, with 9 bases between them. The germline CDR1 and CDR2 sequences are MNHEY and SMNVEV (reference sequence). The length of the CDR3 is 14 residues. The CDR3 region has the DNA TGTGCCAGCAGTTTATCCGGGGGGCGTGAAAAACTGTTTTTT. It codes for CASSLSGGREKLFF. The whole variable domain, filled in from reference TRBV27 and TRBJ1-4, reads EAQVTQNPRYLITVTGKKLTVTCSQNMNHEYMSWYRQDPGLGLRQIYYSMNVEVTDKGDVPEGYKVSRKEKRNFPLILESPSPNQTSLYFCASSLSGGREKLFFGSGTQLSVL.

V and J are TRBV4-2 and TRBJ1-2, with 8 bases fitting TRBD1. Germline CDR1 LGHNA, CDR2 YNFKEQ. The V segment lost 3 bases and the J segment 3 bases; nucleotides outside the gene matches: 12. The CDR3 runs to 17 residues. CDR3 DNA: TGTGCCAGCAGCCAGTACAGGACAGGGCTTGAGTACTATGGCTACACCTTC. As protein: CASSQYRTGLEYYGYTF.

The genes are TRBV7-9 and TRBJ1-4; D may be TRBD1 (5 bases). The V end was cut by 5 bases, the J end by 13 bases, with 14 bases between. This CDR3 has 12 residues. Germline assignment: CDR1 SEHNR and CDR2 FQNEAQ (reference sequence). CDR3 sequence: CASSAGLGRLFF. CDR3 bases: TGTGCCAGCAGCGCAGGGTTAGGTCGACTGTTTTTT.